This T cell receptor beta chain was recorded in a study of regulatory T cells in long-lasting Graves disease. V was cut by 0 bases and J by 5 bases, with 14 bases left in between. Germline V CDR1 and CDR2: SGHRS, YFSETQ. The CDR3 is made up of 15 amino acids. Time point described: newly diagnosed GD, antithyroid drugs for less than 3 months. RNA from PBMCs was the source of the TCR library. CDR3 regions were amplified by Arm-PCR using iRepertoire HTBI primers to build TCR beta libraries. TCRdb recomputed calls from the multiplex PCR reads with MiXCR, one row per CDR3 protein. The sample includes 300,000 to 400,000 distinct CDR3 sequences, roughly 18% of them seen just once.

The sample was peripheral blood mononuclear cells (PBMCs), taken at new diagnosis, from a patient treated with antithyroid drugs. The chain employs TRBV5-1 and TRBJ2-5; tentatively, D is TRBD1 (5 bases). The sequence was collected from a female donor with Graves disease. This CDR3 is CASSLVTGGLETQYF. CDR3 bases: TGCGCCAGCAGCTTGGTAACAGGCGGCTTGGAGACCCAGTACTTC.